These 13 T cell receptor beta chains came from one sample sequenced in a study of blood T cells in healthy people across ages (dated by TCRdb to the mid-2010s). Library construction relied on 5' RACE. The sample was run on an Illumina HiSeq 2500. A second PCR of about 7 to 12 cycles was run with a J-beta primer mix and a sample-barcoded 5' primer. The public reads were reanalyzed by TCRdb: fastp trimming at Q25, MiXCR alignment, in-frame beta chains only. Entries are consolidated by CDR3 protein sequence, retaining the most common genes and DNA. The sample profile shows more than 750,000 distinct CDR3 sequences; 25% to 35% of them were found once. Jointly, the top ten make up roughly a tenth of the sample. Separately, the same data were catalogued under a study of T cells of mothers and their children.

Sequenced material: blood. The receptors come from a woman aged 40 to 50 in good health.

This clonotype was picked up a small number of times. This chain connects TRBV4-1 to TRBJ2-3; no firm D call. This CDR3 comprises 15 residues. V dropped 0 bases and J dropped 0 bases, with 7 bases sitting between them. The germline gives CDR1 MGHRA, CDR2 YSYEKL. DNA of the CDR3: TGCGCCAGCAGCCAAGAGTGGACCAGCACAGATACGCAGTATTTT. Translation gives CASSQEWTSTDTQYF.

CDR3 protein: CASSSTGSSADTQYF. CDR3 bases: TGCGCCAGCAGCTCGACAGGGTCTAGCGCAGATACGCAGTATTTT. The chain is built from TRBV5-1 and TRBJ2-3; D possibly corresponds to TRBD1 (7 bases). V gave up 3 bases and J gave up 4 bases, with 15 bases separating them. There are 15 residues in the CDR3. Germline V gives CDR1 SGHRS, CDR2 YFSETQ.

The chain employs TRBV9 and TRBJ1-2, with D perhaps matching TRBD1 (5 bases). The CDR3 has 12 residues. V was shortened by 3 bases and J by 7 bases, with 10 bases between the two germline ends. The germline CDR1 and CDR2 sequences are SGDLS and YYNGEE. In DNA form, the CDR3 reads TGTGCCAGCAGCGCTACAGGACGTGGCTACACCTTC. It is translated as CASSATGRGYTF. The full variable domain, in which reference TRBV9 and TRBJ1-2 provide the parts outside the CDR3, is DSGVTQTPKHLITATGQRVTLRCSPRSGDLSVYWYQQSLDQGLQFLIQYYNGEERAKGNILERFSAQQFPDLHSELNLSSLELGDSALYFCASSATGRGYTFGSGTRLTVV.

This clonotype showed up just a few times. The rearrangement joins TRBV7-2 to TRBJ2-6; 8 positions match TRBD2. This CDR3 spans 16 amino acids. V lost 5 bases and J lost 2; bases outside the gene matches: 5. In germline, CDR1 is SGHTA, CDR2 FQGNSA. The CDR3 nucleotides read TGTGCCAGCAGCCGCCGGGGGGGGGCTGGGGCCAACGTCCTGACTTTC. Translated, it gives CASSRRGGAGANVLTF.

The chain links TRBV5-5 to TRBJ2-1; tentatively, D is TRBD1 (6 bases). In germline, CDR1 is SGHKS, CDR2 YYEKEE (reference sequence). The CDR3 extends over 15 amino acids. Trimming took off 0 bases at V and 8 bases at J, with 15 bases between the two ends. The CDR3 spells CASSLAWGLGDEQFF. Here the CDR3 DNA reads TGTGCCAGCAGCTTGGCCTGGGGGCTAGGCGATGAGCAGTTCTTC. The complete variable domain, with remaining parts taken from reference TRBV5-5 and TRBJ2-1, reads DAGVTQSPTHLIKTRGQQVTLRCSPISGHKSVSWYQQVLGQGPQFIFQYYEKEERGRGNFPDRFSARQFPNYSSELNVNALLLGDSALYLCASSLAWGLGDEQFFGPGTRLTVL.

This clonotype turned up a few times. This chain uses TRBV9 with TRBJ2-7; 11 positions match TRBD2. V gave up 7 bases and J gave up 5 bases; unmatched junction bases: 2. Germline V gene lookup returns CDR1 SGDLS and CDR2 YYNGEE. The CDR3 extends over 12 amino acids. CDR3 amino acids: CASQGLADEQYF. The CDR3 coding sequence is TGTGCCAGCCAGGGACTAGCGGACGAGCAGTACTTC.

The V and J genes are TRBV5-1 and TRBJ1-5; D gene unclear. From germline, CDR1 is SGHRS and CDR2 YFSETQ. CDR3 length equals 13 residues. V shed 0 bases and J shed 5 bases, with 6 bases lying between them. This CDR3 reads CASSLDPDQPQHF. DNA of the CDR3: TGCGCCAGCAGCTTGGACCCAGATCAGCCCCAGCATTTT.

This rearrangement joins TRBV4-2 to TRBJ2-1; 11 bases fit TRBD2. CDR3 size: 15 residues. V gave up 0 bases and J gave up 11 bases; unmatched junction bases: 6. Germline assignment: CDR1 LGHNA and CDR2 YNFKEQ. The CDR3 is CASSQDTSGGGKQFF. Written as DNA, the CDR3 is TGTGCCAGCAGCCAAGATACTAGCGGGGGAGGGAAGCAGTTCTTC.

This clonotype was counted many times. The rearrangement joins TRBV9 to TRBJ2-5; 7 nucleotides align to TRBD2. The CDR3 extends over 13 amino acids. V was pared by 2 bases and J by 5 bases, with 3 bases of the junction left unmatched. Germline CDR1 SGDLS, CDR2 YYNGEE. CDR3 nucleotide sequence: TGTGCCAGCAGCGTGGGTAGCGGGGAGACCCAGTACTTC. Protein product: CASSVGSGETQYF. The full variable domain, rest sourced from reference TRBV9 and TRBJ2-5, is DSGVTQTPKHLITATGQRVTLRCSPRSGDLSVYWYQQSLDQGLQFLIQYYNGEERAKGNILERFSAQQFPDLHSELNLSSLELGDSALYFCASSVGSGETQYFGPGTRLLVL.

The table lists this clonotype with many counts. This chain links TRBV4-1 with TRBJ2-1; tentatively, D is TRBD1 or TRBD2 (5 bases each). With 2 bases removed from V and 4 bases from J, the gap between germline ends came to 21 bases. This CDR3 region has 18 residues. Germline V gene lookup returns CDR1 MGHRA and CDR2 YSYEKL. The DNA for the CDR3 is TGCGCCAGCAGCCAACTCCCTCCCGGCAGGGAGCTTTACAATGAGCAGTTCTTC. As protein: CASSQLPPGRELYNEQFF.

Written as DNA, the CDR3 is TGTGCCAGCAGGCCCGGTCGAACTGAAGCTTTCTTT. Translating it yields CASRPGRTEAFF. The J gene is TRBJ1-1, the V gene TRBV2, with no clear D. The CDR3 is 12 residues long. Trimming cost V 6 bases and J 5 bases, with 10 bases left between them. CDR1 and CDR2 (germline): SNHLY, FYNNEI.

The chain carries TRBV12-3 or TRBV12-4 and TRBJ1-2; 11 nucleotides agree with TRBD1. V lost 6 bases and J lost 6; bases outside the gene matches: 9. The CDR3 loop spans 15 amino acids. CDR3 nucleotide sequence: TGTGCCAGCAGACAGGACAGGGGGCTATGGGATGGCTACACCTTC. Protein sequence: CASRQDRGLWDGYTF.

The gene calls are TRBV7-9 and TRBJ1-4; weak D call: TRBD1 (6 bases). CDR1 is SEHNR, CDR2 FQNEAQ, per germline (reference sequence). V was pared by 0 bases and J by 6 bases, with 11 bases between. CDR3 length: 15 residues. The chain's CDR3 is CASSLAGGYDEKLFF. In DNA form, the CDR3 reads TGTGCCAGCAGCTTAGCAGGGGGTTACGATGAAAAACTGTTTTTT.